Each of the 11 T cell receptor beta chains below was sequenced from the same sample in a study of blood T cell repertoires in COVID-19. Profiling relied on immunoSEQ multiplex PCR, and the TCRdb table lists in-frame clones only, not all of them. Of 250,000 or so clones in the sample, around 86% were seen once. Input material: peripheral blood. These receptors all come from a man older than 75 with acute or convalescent COVID-19.

The J gene is TRBJ2-3, the V gene TRBV15, with D possibly TRBD2 on 5 matching bases. CDR3 size: 16 residues. V was shortened by 1 base and J by 6 bases, with 17 bases between the two germline ends. The germline V gene has CDR1 LNHNV and CDR2 YYDKDF (reference sequence). The CDR3 here is CATSRGGRGGVDTQYF. CDR3 nucleotides: TGTGCCACCAGCAGAGGAGGCCGGGGTGGGGTTGATACGCAGTATTTT.

This chain links TRBV4-1 with TRBJ1-5, with 9 bases fitting TRBD1. Trimming removed 0 bases from V and 7 bases from J; junction bases left unmatched: 1. The CDR3 covers 14 residues. Germline CDR1 MGHRA, CDR2 YSYEKL. The CDR3 nucleotides are TGCGCCAGCAGCCAAGACGACAGGGGGCAGCCCCAGCATTTT. Translation: CASSQDDRGQPQHF.

The rearrangement links TRBV19 to TRBJ1-5, with D perhaps TRBD1 (6 bases). CDR1 and CDR2 (germline): LNHDA, SQIVND (reference sequence). V was shortened by 3 bases and J by 7 bases, with 13 bases between the two germline ends. This CDR3 has 14 amino acids. Written as DNA, the CDR3 is TGTGCCAGTAGTATTCAGGGGTCCGGCCAGCCCCAGCATTTT. It is translated as CASSIQGSGQPQHF.

V is TRBV5-8 and J is TRBJ1-5, with 7 nucleotides matching TRBD1. Trimming took 2 bases from V and 2 from J; bases not matched to a gene: 4. Per the germline V gene, CDR1 is SGHTS and CDR2 is YDEGEE. The CDR3 sequence is 15 residues long. The CDR3 nucleotides read TGTGCCAGCAGCTTTCCCGGGACAGGCAATCAGCCCCAGCATTTT. Its protein is CASSFPGTGNQPQHF.

The chain has TRBV12-5 and TRBJ2-1; 7 nucleotides agree with TRBD1. CDR1 LGHNT and CDR2 FRNRAP come from the germline V gene. The CDR3 sequence is 14 residues long. Trimming cost V 6 bases and J 0 bases; bases outside gene matches: 2. The CDR3 coding sequence is TGTGCTAGTGGCCGGACAGGCTCCTACAATGAGCAGTTCTTC. It encodes CASGRTGSYNEQFF.

The chain uses TRBV28 and TRBJ1-1; D is undetermined. The CDR3 is 13 residues long. V shed 6 bases and J shed 3 bases, with 11 bases lying between them. Germline V gene data show CDR1 as MDHEN and CDR2 as SYDVKM. The CDR3 coding sequence is TGTGCCAGCAGCCCCCCCTTCGACACTGAAGCTTTCTTT. This encodes CASSPPFDTEAFF.

The chain recombines TRBV11-2 with TRBJ1-3, with 7 positions matching TRBD1. The CDR3 runs 15 residues. V gave up 5 bases and J gave up 0 bases; unmatched junction bases: 4. Germline CDR1 SGHAT, CDR2 FQNNGV. The CDR3 spells CASSPDRHSGNTIYF. The CDR3 DNA sequence: TGTGCCAGCAGCCCGGACAGGCACTCTGGAAACACCATATATTTT.

The chain's CDR3 is CASKQVVGGNEKLFF. In DNA form, the CDR3 reads TGTGCCAGCAAGCAGGTCGTTGGGGGGAATGAAAAACTGTTTTTT. The chain uses TRBV7-6 and TRBJ1-4; the D gene is possibly TRBD1 (5 bases). Trimming took 7 bases from V and 5 from J, leaving 17 bases between them. The CDR3 loop spans 15 amino acids. Germline loops: CDR1 SGHVS, CDR2 FNYEAQ.

The chain couples TRBV28 to TRBJ1-4; TRBD1 aligns across 8 bases. This CDR3 comprises 14 residues. The J segment lost 7 bases and the V segment lost 2 bases, leaving 3 bases of the junction unmatched. Germline CDR1 is MDHEN and CDR2 is SYDVKM. CDR3 protein: CASSLARGREKLFF. The CDR3 bases are TGTGCCAGCAGTTTAGCCAGGGGGCGTGAAAAACTGTTTTTT.

The chain joins TRBV7-2 to TRBJ2-5; TRBD1 might be the D (6 bases). CDR1 SGHTA and CDR2 FQGNSA come from the germline V gene. Deletions cut 1 base from V and 7 bases from J, with 10 bases between. The length of the CDR3 is 13 residues. DNA for the CDR3: TGTGCCAGCAGCTTAGGACAGGCGGGGACCCAGTACTTC. It translates to CASSLGQAGTQYF. The whole variable domain, filled in from reference TRBV7-2 and TRBJ2-5, reads GAGVSQSPSNKVTEKGKDVELRCDPISGHTALYWYRQSLGQGLEFLIYFQGNSAPDKSGLPSDRFSAERTGGSVSTLTIQRTQQEDSAVYLCASSLGQAGTQYFGPGTRLLVL.

The chain links TRBV7-3 to TRBJ2-4, with 9 bases that match TRBD1. Looked up from germline, CDR1 is SGHTA and CDR2 is FQGTGA. The CDR3 is made up of 19 amino acids. V shed 2 bases and J 1 base; nucleotides not matched to a gene: 12. Here the CDR3 reads CASSLSPGQGLSAKNIQYF. In DNA form, the CDR3 reads TGTGCCAGCAGCTTATCGCCGGGACAGGGCCTTTCCGCCAAAAACATTCAGTACTTC.